This T cell receptor (beta chain) comes out of a study of Ad26.COV2.S vaccination and SARS-CoV-2 variants. Study observations and caveats: Analyses that measured TCR breadth and depth may have underestimated total T cell responses. The study found higher spike-specific TCR breadth in vaccine than placebo recipients. The breadth of spike-specific CD8+ and CD4+ T cell responses after vaccination was reportedly substantial.

Treatment described: 15 to 20 received Ad26.COV2.S at low or high dose, single or two shots; five or six received placebo; per-sample allocation not given. Sampling took place 63 days after the first vaccine or placebo injection. An adult donor aged 18-55 years was enrolled in Boston. In the case of this clone: Its antigen is unidentified.

The ends lost 5 bases at V and 0 bases at J; junction bases unmatched: 7. This CDR3 is 15 amino acids long. Per germline, CDR1 MDHEN and CDR2 SYDVKM. TCRdb's copy holds only in-frame clones and misses some; the assay was immunoSEQ multiplex PCR. The data contain 440,000 or so clones, less than 95% of them singletons. V and J are TRBV28 and TRBJ2-7, with 7 bases lining up with TRBD1. The sample consisted of peripheral blood, taken in a trial of Ad26.COV2.S vaccine versus placebo. The receptor was derived from a person aged 18 to 59 who received the Ad26.COV2.S COVID-19 vaccine or a placebo. The CDR3 is CASSPATGPSYEQYF. CDR3 bases: TGTGCCAGCAGTCCTGCGACAGGGCCCTCCTACGAGCAGTACTTC.